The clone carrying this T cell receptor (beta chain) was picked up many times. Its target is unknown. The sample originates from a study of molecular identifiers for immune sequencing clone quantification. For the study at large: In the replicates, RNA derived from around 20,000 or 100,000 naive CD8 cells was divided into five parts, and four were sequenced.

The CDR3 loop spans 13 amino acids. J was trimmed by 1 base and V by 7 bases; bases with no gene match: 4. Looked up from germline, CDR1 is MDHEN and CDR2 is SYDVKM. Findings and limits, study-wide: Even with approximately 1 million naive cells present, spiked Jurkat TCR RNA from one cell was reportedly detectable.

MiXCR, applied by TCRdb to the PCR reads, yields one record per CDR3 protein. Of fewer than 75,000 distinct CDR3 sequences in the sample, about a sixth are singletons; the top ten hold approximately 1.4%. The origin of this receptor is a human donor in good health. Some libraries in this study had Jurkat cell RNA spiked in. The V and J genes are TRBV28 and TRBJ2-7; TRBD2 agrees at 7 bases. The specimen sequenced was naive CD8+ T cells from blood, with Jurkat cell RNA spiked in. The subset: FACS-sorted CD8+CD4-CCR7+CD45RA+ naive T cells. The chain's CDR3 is CASKSSGSYEQYF. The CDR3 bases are TGTGCCAGCAAGAGTAGCGGGTCCTACGAGCAGTACTTC.